A selection of T cell receptor beta chains follows, all from one sample in a study of T cell repertoires in cytomegalovirus infection. TCRdb re-derived calls from the reads in MiXCR, one entry per CDR3 protein. The sample carries hundreds of thousands of distinct CDR3 sequences, around a third recorded once. Their specific antigens are unknown. The specimen comprised cultured PBMCs, sampled from culture after CMV antigen stimulation. The receptors shown here come from a human donor in good health (CMV status not recorded). Some clones in this sample may be carry-over from other donors' samples. The CDR3 runs from the conserved cysteine through the conserved F or W. The D gene is left open where the match is weak. Clone sizes are given selectively: once, few, many, or a class where the clone is expanded.

D	size	V	J	DNA	CDR3
.	few	TRBV7-6	TRBJ1-1	TGTGCCAGCAGCCTCAGGGGTCAGGACACTGAAGCTTTCTTT	CASSLRGQDTEAFF
.	few	TRBV4-3	TRBJ2-3	TGCGCCAGCAGCCAAGATTCCGGAAGCACAGATACGCAGTATTTT	CASSQDSGSTDTQYF
.	.	TRBV4-1	TRBJ2-7	TGCGCCAGCAGCCAAGCGGCTGCGTCGGGGGAGCAGTACTTC	CASSQAAASGEQYF
.	few	TRBV7-2	TRBJ2-3	TGTGCCAGCACAAGCAGGGCCCCAGATACGCAGTATTTT	CASTSRAPDTQYF
TRBD1	.	TRBV6-5	TRBJ2-7	TGTGCCAGCAGGGAAACAGGGGTGTCTTTTTACGAGCAGTACTTC	CASRETGVSFYEQYF
.	few	TRBV6-2/TRBV6-3	TRBJ1-1	TGTGCCAGCAGTCTAAACGGGGGCATGACTGAAGCTTTCTTT	CASSLNGGMTEAFF
.	.	TRBV11-2	TRBJ1-6	TGTGCCAGCAGCGAGATATCAGTGGTTAATTCACCCCTCCACTTT	CASSEISVVNSPLHF
TRBD2	.	TRBV20-1	TRBJ2-1	TGCAGTGCTATCGGGGGGACGATTACTTACAATGAGCAGTTCTTC	CSAIGGTITYNEQFF
TRBD1	.	TRBV12-3/TRBV12-4	TRBJ1-5	TGTGCCAGCAGTTCTCAGGGGGCTTCCGGACAGCCCCAGCATTTT	CASSSQGASGQPQHF
.	few	TRBV7-9	TRBJ1-3	TGTGCCAGCAGCCCTCCGGAGGGGTCGGGAAACACCATATATTTT	CASSPPEGSGNTIYF
TRBD2	.	TRBV9	TRBJ2-5	TGTGCCAGCAGCGTGGGAGCGGGAGGCGAAGAGACCCAGTACTTC	CASSVGAGGEETQYF
.	many	TRBV19	TRBJ1-1	TGTGCCAGTACCCCGACAGGTGATAAAGCTTTCTTT	CASTPTGDKAFF
.	many	TRBV7-8	TRBJ1-1	TGTGCCAGCAGCCCAGGTGCGGGCACTGAAGCTTTCTTT	CASSPGAGTEAFF
.	few	TRBV4-1	TRBJ1-6	TGCGCCAGCAGCCAAGCAGCAGGGGATAATTCACCCCTCCACTTT	CASSQAAGDNSPLHF
.	.	TRBV7-9	TRBJ2-1	TGTGCCAGCAGCATAGAGACTAGCAATGAGCAGTTCTTC	CASSIETSNEQFF
.	.	TRBV11-2	TRBJ2-3	TGTGCCAGCAGCCCAGAATGGAGCACAGATACGCAGTATTTT	CASSPEWSTDTQYF
.	.	TRBV20-1	TRBJ2-3	TGCAGTGCTAGAGTGATCCCACGGAATACGCAGTATTTT	CSARVIPRNTQYF
.	few	TRBV11-3	TRBJ2-1	TGTGCCAGCAGCTTAGCGGGGAGGGGGGTCTCCTACAATGAGCAGTTCTTC	CASSLAGRGVSYNEQFF
.	.	TRBV4-1	TRBJ2-7	TGCGCCAGCAGCCAAGATTTGGACGGGACCTACGAGCAGTACTTC	CASSQDLDGTYEQYF
TRBD2	.	TRBV5-4	TRBJ2-1	TGTGCCAGCAGTTCCGTCGGGGGGTCTCGGAACAATGAGCAGTTCTTC	CASSSVGGSRNNEQFF
.	.	TRBV2	TRBJ2-1	TGTGCCAGCAGAACCGACGGTGAGGATGAGCAGTTCTTC	CASRTDGEDEQFF
.	few	TRBV7-2	TRBJ2-3	TGTGCCAGCAGCACTAGGACTCACACAGATACGCAGTATTTT	CASSTRTHTDTQYF
.	.	TRBV12-3/TRBV12-4	TRBJ1-1	TGTGCCAGCACCCCGGCCGGTTCTGAAGCTTTCTTT	CASTPAGSEAFF
.	few	TRBV6-1	TRBJ2-4	TGTGCCAGCAGCCGGGAGGCCAAAAACATTCAGTACTTC	CASSREAKNIQYF
TRBD2	.	TRBV20-1	TRBJ2-1	TGCAGTGCTAGCGGGTGGCGGGAGTGGGATGAGCAGTTCTTC	CSASGWREWDEQFF
.	many	TRBV7-2	TRBJ2-7	TGTGCCAGCAGCTCGATCCCGCAGGGCGGCGAGCAGTACTTC	CASSSIPQGGEQYF
.	few	TRBV7-2	TRBJ1-2	TGTGCCAGCAGCTTAGGGGGGAGACTGGGATATGGCTACACCTTC	CASSLGGRLGYGYTF
.	few	TRBV5-6	TRBJ1-2	TGTGCCAGCAGCACCCCACAGGGTTCTAACTATGGCTACACCTTC	CASSTPQGSNYGYTF
.	few	TRBV7-9	TRBJ2-1	TGTGCCAGCAGCCTCCATTCCTATGGGCTCCGCAATGAGCAGTTCTTC	CASSLHSYGLRNEQFF
.	.	TRBV7-2	TRBJ1-6	TGTGCCAGCAGCGCCGGACGGGTGGATTCACCCCTCCACTTT	CASSAGRVDSPLHF
.	.	TRBV7-9	TRBJ2-7	TGTGCCAGCGAACCGGTTTCAGTCGGGCTGGGCGAGCAGTACTTC	CASEPVSVGLGEQYF
.	few	TRBV5-4	TRBJ2-4	TGTGCCAGCACCGATGACCCGCTAGCCAAAAACATTCAGTACTTC	CASTDDPLAKNIQYF
.	few	TRBV12-3/TRBV12-4	TRBJ1-2	TGTGCCAGCAGTTTACAGTATGGCTACACCTTC	CASSLQYGYTF
TRBD1	.	TRBV20-1	TRBJ1-4	TGCAGTGCTGCCGACAGGGGAAATGAAAAACTGTTTTTT	CSAADRGNEKLFF
.	.	TRBV9	TRBJ2-3	TGTGCCAGCAGCGTAGTTAGCGGATCCTTCCCTAGCACAGATACGCAGTATTTT	CASSVVSGSFPSTDTQYF
.	few	TRBV20-1	TRBJ2-3	TGCAGTGCAAATGCTGGTGGGGGCCCCCGGGATACGCAGTATTTT	CSANAGGGPRDTQYF
.	.	TRBV4-3	TRBJ2-4	TGCGCCAGCAGCCAAGGGGTGGTCTCCAAAAACATTCAGTACTTC	CASSQGVVSKNIQYF
.	few	TRBV11-1	TRBJ1-2	TGTGCCAGCAGAAGTACCCAGGGGTCCCATGGCTACACCTTC	CASRSTQGSHGYTF
.	.	TRBV11-2	TRBJ1-1	TGTGCCAGCAGCATGGGGGCAGATATGAACACTGAAGCTTTCTTT	CASSMGADMNTEAFF
TRBD1	.	TRBV7-9	TRBJ2-1	TGTGCCAGCAGCCAACCGGGACAGGGGGCATATGAGCAGTTCTTC	CASSQPGQGAYEQFF
TRBD2	.	TRBV6-5	TRBJ2-1	TGTGCCAGCAGTTACTCCCTAGCGGGACCATACAATGAGCAGTTCTTC	CASSYSLAGPYNEQFF
TRBD1	many	TRBV7-8	TRBJ2-3	TGTGCCAGCACCGTGGGACAGGGGTATAGCACAGATACGCAGTATTTT	CASTVGQGYSTDTQYF
.	many	TRBV12-3/TRBV12-4	TRBJ2-5	TGTGCCAGCAGTTTAGCGGACAAAGAGACCCAGTACTTC	CASSLADKETQYF
.	few	TRBV20-1	TRBJ2-1	TGCAGTGCTACGCCGCCCTACGCCGGGGCTGAGCAGTTCTTC	CSATPPYAGAEQFF
.	.	TRBV12-3/TRBV12-4	TRBJ2-5	TGTGCCAGCAACGGGGGCCCGGAAGAGACCCAGTACTTC	CASNGGPEETQYF
TRBD2	few	TRBV5-1	TRBJ2-1	TGCGCCAGCAGCCACGGGACTAGCGGGTACAATGAGCAGTTCTTC	CASSHGTSGYNEQFF
TRBD1	few	TRBV7-7	TRBJ1-4	TGTGCCAGCAGCTCCACCTTAGCCACAGGGGTGGGCACTAATGAAAAACTGTTTTTT	CASSSTLATGVGTNEKLFF
TRBD2	.	TRBV15	TRBJ2-5	TGTGCCACCAGCAGATTCTTGTTAGCGGGGGGGTTGGAGACCCAGTACTTC	CATSRFLLAGGLETQYF